The entry that follows covers one TCR beta chain sequence. What this receptor recognizes is not known. No much larger clonotype is one base removed from it; base qualities were not supplied. Libraries came from the immunoSEQ multiplex PCR assay. To provide template for TCR sequencing, every sample had RNA extracted and reverse transcribed into cDNA. SuperScript III was used to make first-strand cDNA, primed with a 2:1 mix of oligo-dT and random hexamers. Amplification bias was assessed with a synthetic immune receptor repertoire, and residual bias was removed computationally. In the source study's methods: After raw reads were preprocessed to remove errors, the CDR3 was defined following IMGT conventions as running from the conserved cysteine to phenylalanine. Clonality was computed as 1 minus the Shannon entropy, with the entropy normalized by log2 of the number of productive unique TCRs. Whether each scalp clone was CD4 or CD8 was inferred by checking scalp TCRbeta sequences against the CD4 and CD8 repertoires from sorted blood. TCRdb re-hosts the immuneACCESS table, in-frame sequences only. Its copies lack some clones; in the studies checked, an unresolved V gene accounts for under half of them, and the cause for the rest is not known. The DNA gave D and trimming, while V, J and clone size come from that table. Within this sample are 200,000 to 250,000 clones, with roughly 56% of them counted one time only. The ten largest clones represent roughly 1.5% of the sample.

These data belong to a study of CD8+ T cells in alopecia areata (dated 2018 in TCRdb). Background for the entire study: Treated patients were enrolled in an open-label pilot trial of oral tofacitinib, 5 to 10 mg twice daily, for moderate-to-severe alopecia areata. The SALT score, which quantifies the percentage of affected scalp surface area, was used to measure disease severity in treated patients. The study used high-throughput TCRbeta sequencing to examine T cell clonal expansion in alopecia areata, in both the C3H/HeJ mouse model and human patients. TCRbeta CDR3 regions were amplified by immunoSEQ multiplex PCR using 35 Vbeta forward and 13 Jbeta reverse primers. Human TCRbeta sequencing covered scalp tissue and sorted CD4+ and CD8+ peripheral blood T cells from patchy and totalis/universalis alopecia areata patients and healthy controls. Tofacitinib was administered for 6 to 18 months, and 6 months of follow-up off drug were then conducted to assess delayed response and recurrence. Patients on tofacitinib were biopsied at baseline and after 4 and 24 weeks of treatment, and several of the patients also had a later scalp biopsy. RNA came from the PAXgene miRNA kit for fixed scalp, the miRNeasy kit for PBMCs, and the RNeasy kit for mouse skin. Scalp clonality was compared across normal scalp (n=4), patchy alopecia areata scalp (n=8), and alopecia totalis/universalis scalp (n=8).

Findings and caveats that apply to the study as a whole: With tofacitinib, both scalp clonality and the number of expanded CD8+ clones among the top 100 scalp clones went down significantly. Compared with normal scalp, lesional scalp had higher clonality and more expanded CD8+ clones, particularly in alopecia totalis/universalis, a pattern that suggests antigenic drive. During tofacitinib treatment, many expanded lesional clones stuck around in both scalp and blood, and this persistence may partly explain why relapse happens after treatment is stopped. Resident alphabeta T cells in normal human skin are also sequenced, complicating scalp TCR repertoire analysis, unlike mouse skin dominated by gammadelta T cells. Because the treated cohort was small and had just a single nonresponder, larger studies are needed to establish links between baseline CD8+ expansion and response. TCR sequences shared between patients were less clear than in mice, possibly partly because of HLA diversity in the patient population.

Sequences GTSNPN (CDR1) and SVGIG (CDR2) are obtained from the germline V gene (reference sequence). From the cysteine through the phenylalanine, the CDR3 covers 12 amino acids. The DNA shown is the 36-base CDR3, in frame from base 1. V sheds 8 bases and J sheds 2 bases, leaving 12 bases between their ends. In the paper's terms, the time point label means: approximately 4 weeks on oral tofacitinib. The treatment or condition label of this sample denotes: oral pan-JAK inhibitor, 5-10 mg twice daily. Peripheral blood and lesional scalp punch biopsies were obtained from patients with alopecia areata. PBMCs were isolated by density centrifugation and stained for CD3, CD4 and CD8, and CD4+ and CD8+ T cells were sorted on a FACSAria.

The source is a human donor with alopecia areata. Source: CD4+ T cells sorted from blood, taken at week 4, from a patient treated with tofacitinib. The V and J segments used are TRBV30 and TRBJ1-1; the D gene is possibly TRBD1, with 6 bases matching. CDR3 region: CALEGVNTEAFF. The DNA sequence reads TGTGCCCTGGAGGGGGTTAACACTGAAGCTTTCTTT.